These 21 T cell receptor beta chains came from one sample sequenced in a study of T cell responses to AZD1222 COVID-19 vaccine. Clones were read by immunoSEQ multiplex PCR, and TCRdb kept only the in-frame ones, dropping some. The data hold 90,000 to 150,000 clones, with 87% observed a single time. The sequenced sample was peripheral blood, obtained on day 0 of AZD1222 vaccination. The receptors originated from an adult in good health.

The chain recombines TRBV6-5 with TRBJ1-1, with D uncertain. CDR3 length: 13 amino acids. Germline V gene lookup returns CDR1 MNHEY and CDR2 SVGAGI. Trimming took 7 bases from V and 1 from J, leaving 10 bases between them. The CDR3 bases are TGTGCCAGCATAGTCATGGGGAACACTGAAGCTTTCTTT. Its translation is CASIVMGNTEAFF.

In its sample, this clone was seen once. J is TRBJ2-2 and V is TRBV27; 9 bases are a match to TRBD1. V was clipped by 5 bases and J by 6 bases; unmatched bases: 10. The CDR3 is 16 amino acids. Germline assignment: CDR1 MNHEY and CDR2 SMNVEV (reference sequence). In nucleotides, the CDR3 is TGTGCCAGCAGTCCAACCGGGACAGGGAAAGCCGGGGAGCTGTTTTTT. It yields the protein CASSPTGTGKAGELFF.

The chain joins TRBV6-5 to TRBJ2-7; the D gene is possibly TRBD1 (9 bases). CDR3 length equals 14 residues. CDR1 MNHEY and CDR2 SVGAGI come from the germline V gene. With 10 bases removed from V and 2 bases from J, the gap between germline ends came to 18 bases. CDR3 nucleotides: TGTGCCACCGGGGGGGACAGGGTAACCTACGAGCAGTACTTC. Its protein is CATGGDRVTYEQYF.

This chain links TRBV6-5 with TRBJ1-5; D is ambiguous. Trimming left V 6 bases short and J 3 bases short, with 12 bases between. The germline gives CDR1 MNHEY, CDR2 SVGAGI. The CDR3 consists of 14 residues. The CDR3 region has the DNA TGTGCCAGCAGCGAGAACACTTACAATCAGCCCCAGCATTTT. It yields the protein CASSENTYNQPQHF.

The CDR3 DNA reads as TGTGCCAGCAGCTTCTTCACGGGACTCGACAATGAGCAGTTCTTC. This encodes CASSFFTGLDNEQFF. The chain has TRBV11-2 and TRBJ2-1; the D gene is possibly TRBD2 (6 bases). Germline V CDR1 and CDR2: SGHAT, FQNNGV. The ends were cut back, 3 bases at V and 5 bases at J, with 14 bases in the middle. This CDR3 spans 15 amino acids.

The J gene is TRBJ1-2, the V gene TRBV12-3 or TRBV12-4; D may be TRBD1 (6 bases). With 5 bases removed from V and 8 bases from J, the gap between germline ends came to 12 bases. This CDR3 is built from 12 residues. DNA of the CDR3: TGTGCCAGCAGTCCGGGACACGGAGGCTACACCTTC. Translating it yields CASSPGHGGYTF.

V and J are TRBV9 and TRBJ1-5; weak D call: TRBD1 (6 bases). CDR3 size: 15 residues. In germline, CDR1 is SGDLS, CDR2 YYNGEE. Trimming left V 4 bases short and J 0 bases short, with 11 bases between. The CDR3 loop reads CASSLGTNSNQPQHF. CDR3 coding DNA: TGTGCCAGCAGCCTAGGGACAAATAGCAATCAGCCCCAGCATTTT. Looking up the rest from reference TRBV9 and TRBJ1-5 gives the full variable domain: DSGVTQTPKHLITATGQRVTLRCSPRSGDLSVYWYQQSLDQGLQFLIQYYNGEERAKGNILERFSAQQFPDLHSELNLSSLELGDSALYFCASSLGTNSNQPQHFGDGTRLSIL.

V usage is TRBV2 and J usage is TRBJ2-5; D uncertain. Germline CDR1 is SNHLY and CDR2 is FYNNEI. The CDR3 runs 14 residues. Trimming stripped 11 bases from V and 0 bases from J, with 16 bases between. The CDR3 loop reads CAASTGGYQETQYF. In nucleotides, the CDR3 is TGTGCCGCGTCCACCGGCGGCTACCAAGAGACCCAGTACTTC.

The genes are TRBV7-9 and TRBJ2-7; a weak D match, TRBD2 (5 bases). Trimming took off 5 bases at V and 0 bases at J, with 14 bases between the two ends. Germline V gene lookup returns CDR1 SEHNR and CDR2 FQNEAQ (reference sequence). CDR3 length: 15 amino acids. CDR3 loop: CASSPGWRSSYEQYF. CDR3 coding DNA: TGTGCCAGCAGCCCCGGTTGGAGGAGCTCCTACGAGCAGTACTTC.

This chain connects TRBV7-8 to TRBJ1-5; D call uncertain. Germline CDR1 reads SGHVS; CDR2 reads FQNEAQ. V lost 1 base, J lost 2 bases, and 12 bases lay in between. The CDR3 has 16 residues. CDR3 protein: CASSLGSGSGNQPQHF. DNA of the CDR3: TGTGCCAGCAGCTTAGGTTCTGGGTCGGGCAATCAGCCCCAGCATTTT.

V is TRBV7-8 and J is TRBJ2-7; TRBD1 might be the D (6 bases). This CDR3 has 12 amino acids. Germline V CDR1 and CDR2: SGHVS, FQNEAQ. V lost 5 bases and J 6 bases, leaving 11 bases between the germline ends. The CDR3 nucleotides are TGTGCCAGCAGCCAGGCAGGGGCCGAGCAGTACTTC. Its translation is CASSQAGAEQYF. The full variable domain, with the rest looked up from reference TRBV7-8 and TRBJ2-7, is GAGVSQSPRYKVAKRGQDVALRCDPISGHVSLFWYQQALGQGPEFLTYFQNEAQLDKSGLPSDRFFAERPEGSVSTLKIQRTQQEDSAVYLCASSQAGAEQYFGPGTRLTVT.

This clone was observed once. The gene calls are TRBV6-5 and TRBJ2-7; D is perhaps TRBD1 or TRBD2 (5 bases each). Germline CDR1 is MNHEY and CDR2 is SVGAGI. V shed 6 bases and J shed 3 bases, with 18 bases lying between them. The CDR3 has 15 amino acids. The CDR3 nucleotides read TGTGCCAGCAGCCGGGACGGCTTGCTCGGCTACGAGCAGTACTTC. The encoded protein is CASSRDGLLGYEQYF.

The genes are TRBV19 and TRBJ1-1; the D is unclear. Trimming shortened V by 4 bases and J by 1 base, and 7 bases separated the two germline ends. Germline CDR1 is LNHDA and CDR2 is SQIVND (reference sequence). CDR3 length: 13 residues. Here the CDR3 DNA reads TGTGCCAGTAGTACTGAAAGGAACACTGAAGCTTTCTTT. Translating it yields CASSTERNTEAFF.

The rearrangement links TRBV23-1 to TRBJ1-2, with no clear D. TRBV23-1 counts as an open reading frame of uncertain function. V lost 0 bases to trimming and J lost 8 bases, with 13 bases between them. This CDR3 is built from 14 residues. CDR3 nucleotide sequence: TGCGCCAGCAGTCAATCGCCAGACACTCGGGGCTACACCTTC. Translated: CASSQSPDTRGYTF.

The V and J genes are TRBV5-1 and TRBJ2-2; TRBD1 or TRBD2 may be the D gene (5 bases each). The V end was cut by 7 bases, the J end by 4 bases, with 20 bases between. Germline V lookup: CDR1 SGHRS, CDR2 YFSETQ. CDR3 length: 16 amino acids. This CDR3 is CASAIPGTSGTGELFF. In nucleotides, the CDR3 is TGCGCCAGCGCAATTCCGGGGACCTCGGGCACCGGGGAGCTGTTTTTT.

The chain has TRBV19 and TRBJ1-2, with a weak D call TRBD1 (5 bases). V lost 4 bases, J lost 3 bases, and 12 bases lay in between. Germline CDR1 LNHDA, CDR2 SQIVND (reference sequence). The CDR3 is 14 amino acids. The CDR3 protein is CASSTGGGDYGYTF. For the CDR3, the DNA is TGTGCCAGTAGTACCGGTGGGGGAGACTATGGCTACACCTTC.

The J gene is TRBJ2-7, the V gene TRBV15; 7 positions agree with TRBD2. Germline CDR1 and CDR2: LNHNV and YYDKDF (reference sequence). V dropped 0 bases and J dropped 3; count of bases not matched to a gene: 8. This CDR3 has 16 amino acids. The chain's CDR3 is CATSRDRRGGIYEQYF. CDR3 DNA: TGTGCCACCAGCAGAGATCGAAGGGGAGGGATCTACGAGCAGTACTTC.

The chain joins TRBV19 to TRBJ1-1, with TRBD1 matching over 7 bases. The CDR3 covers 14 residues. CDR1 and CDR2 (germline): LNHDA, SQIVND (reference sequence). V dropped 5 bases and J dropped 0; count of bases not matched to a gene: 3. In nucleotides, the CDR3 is TGTGCCAGTAGTTCGGACAGGTTGAACACTGAAGCTTTCTTT. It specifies CASSSDRLNTEAFF.

CDR3 sequence reads: CASGLATGVERTYEQYF. The CDR3 region has the DNA TGTGCTAGTGGTTTGGCTACAGGGGTGGAGAGGACCTACGAGCAGTACTTC. The V and J genes are TRBV12-5 and TRBJ2-7; the match to TRBD1 covers 7 bases. Germline CDR1 is LGHNT and CDR2 is FRNRAP. The J segment lost 2 bases and the V segment lost 1 base, leaving 11 bases of the junction unmatched. CDR3 length equals 17 residues.

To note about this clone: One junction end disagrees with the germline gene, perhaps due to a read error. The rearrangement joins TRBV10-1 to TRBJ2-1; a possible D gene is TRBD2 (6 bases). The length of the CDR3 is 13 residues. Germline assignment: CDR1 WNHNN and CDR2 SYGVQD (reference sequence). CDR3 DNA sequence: TGCGCCAGCAGTGAGGGAGGGATTTCCGAGACGGTCTTC. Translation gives CASSEGGISETVF.

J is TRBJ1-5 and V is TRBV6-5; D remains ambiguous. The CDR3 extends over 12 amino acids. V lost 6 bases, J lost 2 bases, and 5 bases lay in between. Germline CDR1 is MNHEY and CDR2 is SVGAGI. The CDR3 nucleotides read TGTGCCAGCAGATTGGGCAATCAGCCCCAGCATTTT. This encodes CASRLGNQPQHF.